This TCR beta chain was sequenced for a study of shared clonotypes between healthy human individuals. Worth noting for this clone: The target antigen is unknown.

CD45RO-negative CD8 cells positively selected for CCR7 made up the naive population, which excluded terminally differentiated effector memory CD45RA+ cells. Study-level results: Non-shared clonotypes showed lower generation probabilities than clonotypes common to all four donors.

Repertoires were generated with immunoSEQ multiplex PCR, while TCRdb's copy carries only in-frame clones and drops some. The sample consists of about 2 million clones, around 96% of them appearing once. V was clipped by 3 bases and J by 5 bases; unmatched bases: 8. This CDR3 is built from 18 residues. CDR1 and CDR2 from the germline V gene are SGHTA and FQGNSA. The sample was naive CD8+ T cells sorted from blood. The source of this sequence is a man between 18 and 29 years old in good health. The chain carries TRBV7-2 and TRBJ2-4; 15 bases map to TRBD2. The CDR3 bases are TGTGCCAGCAGCTTCGGACTAGCGGGAGGGAGGGGACAAAACATTCAGTACTTC. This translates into CASSFGLAGGRGQNIQYF. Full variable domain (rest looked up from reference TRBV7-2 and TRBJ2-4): GAGVSQSPSNKVTEKGKDVELRCDPISGHTALYWYRQSLGQGLEFLIYFQGNSAPDKSGLPSDRFSAERTGGSVSTLTIQRTQQEDSAVYLCASSFGLAGGRGQNIQYFGAGTRLSVL.